These 25 T cell receptor beta chains came from one sample sequenced in a study of T cell repertoires in cytomegalovirus infection. TCRdb re-called the reads through MiXCR, storing one row per CDR3 protein. The top ten clones hold about an eighth of a sample with 750,000 to 950,000 distinct CDR3 sequences, roughly 29% of them seen once. Their recognized antigens are unknown. Sequences were derived from cultured CD8+ T cells from PBMCs, sampled from culture after CMV antigen stimulation. The receptors derive from a human donor in good health (CMV status not recorded). Some clones in this sample may be carry-over from other donors' samples.

This clonotype was recorded a few times. V usage is TRBV14 and J usage is TRBJ2-1, with D maybe TRBD2 (5 bases). This CDR3 is 15 amino acids long. Looked up from germline, CDR1 is SGHDN and CDR2 is FVKESK. The germline V and J ends were trimmed by 3 bases and 1 base, with 10 bases remaining between them. CDR3 in amino acids: CASSHTGISYNEQFF. CDR3 in DNA: TGTGCCAGCAGCCACACGGGGATTTCCTACAATGAGCAGTTCTTC.

With respect to this clonotype: The junction departs from the called germline gene at one end, perhaps through a read error. This rearrangement joins TRBV6-2 or TRBV6-3 to TRBJ1-1; 8 nucleotides match TRBD1. Per germline, CDR1 MNHEY and CDR2 SVGEGT. The CDR3 loop spans 14 amino acids. CDR3 protein: CASREPSGAGTGPF. The CDR3 nucleotides read TGTGCCAGCAGGGAACCAAGCGGGGCCGGGACAGGCCCATTT.

The V gene is TRBV7-6, the J gene TRBJ2-1, with TRBD1 matching over 7 bases. V gave up 10 bases and J gave up 4 bases; unmatched junction bases: 10. The CDR3 sequence is 14 residues long. Germline V gene data show CDR1 as SGHVS and CDR2 as FNYEAQ. For the CDR3, the DNA is TGTGCCACCCGAGGGGGACAGCTATACAATGAGCAGTTCTTC. This codes for CATRGGQLYNEQFF. The full variable domain, in which reference TRBV7-6 and TRBJ2-1 provide the parts outside the CDR3, is GAGVSQSPRYKVTKRGQDVALRCDPISGHVSLYWYRQALGQGPEFLTYFNYEAQQDKSGLPNDRFSAERPEGSISTLTIQRTEQRDSAMYRCATRGGQLYNEQFFGPGTRLTVL.

The chain is built from TRBV4-2 and TRBJ1-1; D is uncertain. CDR1 is LGHNA and CDR2 is YNFKEQ in the germline V gene. Trimming cost V 2 bases and J 0 bases, with 4 bases left between them. The CDR3 runs to 13 residues. The CDR3 bases are TGTGCCAGCAGCCAATGGGTGAACACTGAAGCTTTCTTT. Its protein product is CASSQWVNTEAFF.

The table lists this clonotype with many counts. This sequence joins TRBV7-2 and TRBJ2-3; no firm D call. Trimming cost V 1 base and J 10 bases, with 9 bases left between them. The CDR3 sequence is 12 residues long. The V gene's germline CDR1 is SGHTA and CDR2 FQGNSA. The CDR3 DNA sequence: TGTGCCAGCAGCTTAGGGGGTAGAGCGCAGTATTTT. Protein product: CASSLGGRAQYF.

This clonotype came up a few times. The chain is built from TRBV28 and TRBJ2-1; D unresolved. The CDR3 consists of 17 residues. Per germline, CDR1 MDHEN and CDR2 SYDVKM. The germline V and J ends were trimmed by 3 bases and 2 bases, with 17 bases remaining between them. The CDR3 sequence: CASSFPLDLDTYNEQFF. CDR3 DNA sequence: TGTGCCAGCAGTTTTCCCCTCGACCTCGACACCTACAATGAGCAGTTCTTC.

This clonotype was seen more than once but under ten times. This sequence joins TRBV7-6 and TRBJ1-4; D might be TRBD1 (6 bases). The CDR3 totals 15 residues. With 2 bases removed from V and 2 bases from J, the gap between germline ends came to 9 bases. The germline V gene has CDR1 SGHVS and CDR2 FNYEAQ. The CDR3 DNA reads TGTGCCAGCAGCTTAACAGGGAGGACTAATGAAAAACTGTTTTTT. This encodes CASSLTGRTNEKLFF.

The chain couples TRBV27 to TRBJ2-5, with 8 bases identical to TRBD2. CDR1 is MNHEY and CDR2 is SMNVEV in the germline V gene (reference sequence). The trim removed 4 bases at V and 4 bases at J, leaving 5 bases unmatched. This CDR3 spans 14 amino acids. The CDR3: CASSSGGFSETQYF. The CDR3 DNA sequence: TGTGCCAGCAGTTCGGGGGGGTTCTCAGAGACCCAGTACTTC.

The gene calls are TRBV12-3 or TRBV12-4 and TRBJ2-6; no clear D. Trimming removed 7 bases at V and 4 bases at J, with 23 bases between. The CDR3 sequence is 18 residues long. Written as DNA, the CDR3 is TGTGCCAGCACCCGATCCGGACCCACTCTGGAGGGGGCCAACGTCCTGACTTTC. Translation gives CASTRSGPTLEGANVLTF.

As concerns this clonotype: An end of the junction differs from the germline gene, which may be a read error. V gene TRBV7-7 combines with J gene TRBJ1-4; D unclear. Germline CDR1 and CDR2: SSHAT and FNYEAQ (reference sequence). The CDR3 spans 14 residues. The CDR3 bases are TGTGCTAGCAGCCCCGAAAGGGATTATGAAAAACTGTTTTTT. This gives the protein CASSPERDYEKLFF.

This clonotype was observed at least ten times. This chain connects TRBV7-9 to TRBJ2-3; D is possibly TRBD2 (6 bases). CDR1 and CDR2 from the germline V gene are SEHNR and FQNEAQ (reference sequence). The V gene lost 4 bases and the J gene lost 7 bases, with 15 bases spanning the gap. The CDR3 is made up of 14 amino acids. The chain's CDR3 is CASSSRDSYNTQYF. CDR3 sequence (DNA): TGTGCCAGCAGCTCCCGGGACTCCTACAATACGCAGTATTTT.

V is TRBV4-3 and J is TRBJ1-2, with 7 bases that match TRBD1. The V gene's germline CDR1 is LGHNA and CDR2 YSLEER. The CDR3 is 16 amino acids. The ends lost 1 base at V and 3 bases at J; junction bases unmatched: 8. CDR3 sequence: CASSQALRGGDYGYTF. DNA of the CDR3: TGCGCCAGCAGCCAAGCGCTAAGAGGGGGCGACTATGGCTACACCTTC.

This clonotype was recorded a few times. This rearrangement joins TRBV10-3 to TRBJ1-5; no clear D. CDR3 size: 15 residues. The ends were cut back, 6 bases at V and 0 bases at J, with 12 bases in the middle. Germline V gives CDR1 ENHRY, CDR2 SYGVKD. The CDR3 DNA follows: TGTGCCATCAGAAACGGAGAGGGTAGCAATCAGCCCCAGCATTTT. Amino acid sequence: CAIRNGEGSNQPQHF.

The chain recombines TRBV6-5 with TRBJ2-1; 11 bases align to TRBD1. The CDR3 consists of 16 residues. CDR1 is MNHEY and CDR2 is SVGAGI in the germline V gene. Trimming at V came to 1 base and at J to 6 bases, leaving 5 bases not matched to a gene. CDR3 DNA sequence: TGTGCCAGCAGTTACTATGCCGGGACAGGGGGCAATGAGCAGTTCTTC. Translated: CASSYYAGTGGNEQFF.

This clonotype was seen more than once but under ten times. The chain links TRBV7-9 to TRBJ1-6; TRBD1 agrees at 9 bases. This CDR3 spans 15 amino acids. Trimming at V came to 7 bases and at J to 6 bases, leaving 7 bases not matched to a gene. The germline CDR1 and CDR2 sequences are SEHNR and FQNEAQ (reference sequence). The CDR3 DNA reads as TGTGCCAGCACCACCGGGACAGGGTTTAATTCACCCCTCCACTTT. This gives the protein CASTTGTGFNSPLHF.

This chain connects TRBV7-6 to TRBJ1-1; D is undetermined. The ends were cut back, 5 bases at V and 1 base at J, with 14 bases in the middle. Germline CDR1 SGHVS, CDR2 FNYEAQ. The CDR3 is 15 amino acids. CDR3 bases: TGTGCCAGCAGCAAATCCCGGGCGGGGAACACTGAAGCTTTCTTT. Its protein product is CASSKSRAGNTEAFF.

V and J are TRBV19 and TRBJ2-7; D tentatively reads TRBD1 or TRBD2 (5 bases each). With 3 bases removed from V and 0 bases from J, the gap between germline ends came to 9 bases. Germline V gene data show CDR1 as LNHDA and CDR2 as SQIVND (reference sequence). The CDR3 extends over 14 amino acids. CDR3 DNA sequence: TGTGCCAGTAGTATGGGACCTATCTCCTACGAGCAGTACTTC. It codes for CASSMGPISYEQYF.

This clonotype has a single count. The chain has TRBV4-2 and TRBJ2-1; TRBD2 matches 13 bases. Germline V lookup: CDR1 LGHNA, CDR2 YNFKEQ. This CDR3 contains 18 residues. The ends lost 0 bases at V and 3 bases at J; junction bases unmatched: 5. CDR3 coding DNA: TGTGCCAGCAGCCAAGAAAGGACTAGCGGGGGCGGCTACAATGAGCAGTTCTTC. Translating gives CASSQERTSGGGYNEQFF.

The genes are TRBV10-3 and TRBJ2-7; maybe TRBD1 (6 bases). Per the germline V gene, CDR1 is ENHRY and CDR2 is SYGVKD. The V and J ends lost 5 bases and 2 bases respectively, with 10 bases between them. This CDR3 region has 13 residues. The CDR3 spells CAISPTGPYEQYF. The CDR3 DNA reads TGTGCCATCAGTCCGACAGGCCCCTACGAGCAGTACTTC.

This clonotype came up a few times. The V gene is TRBV28, the J gene TRBJ2-7, with TRBD1 as a possible D gene (6 bases). CDR3 length: 15 residues. The V end was cut by 3 bases, the J end by 2 bases, with 14 bases between. The V gene's germline CDR1 is MDHEN and CDR2 SYDVKM. CDR3 protein: CASSFSGTPAYEQYV. The CDR3 region has the DNA TGTGCCAGCAGTTTTTCGGGGACACCCGCCTACGAGCAGTACGTC.

The rearrangement uses TRBV15 and TRBJ2-1, with TRBD1 identical over 9 bases. V shed 0 bases and J 3 bases; nucleotides not matched to a gene: 0. CDR1 LNHNV and CDR2 YYDKDF come from the germline V gene (reference sequence). The CDR3 is made up of 15 amino acids. The CDR3 loop is CATSREDRGYNEQFF. The CDR3 coding sequence is TGTGCCACCAGCAGAGAGGACAGGGGCTACAATGAGCAGTTCTTC.

The chain carries TRBV4-1 and TRBJ2-1; possibly TRBD2 for D (5 bases). V lost 0 bases, J lost 0 bases, and 9 bases lay in between. The CDR3 has 16 residues. The germline CDR1 and CDR2 sequences are MGHRA and YSYEKL. Here the CDR3 DNA reads TGCGCCAGCAGCCAAGATCTGGGAGTCTCCTACAATGAGCAGTTCTTC. This sequence encodes CASSQDLGVSYNEQFF.

The CDR3 DNA reads as TGCAGCGCGCCGGGACATGAAGAAGCTTTCTTT. Translated: CSAPGHEEAFF. The chain recombines TRBV29-1 with TRBJ1-1; weak D call: TRBD1 (6 bases). Trimming stripped 7 bases from V and 8 bases from J, with 14 bases between. CDR3 length: 11 amino acids. CDR1 and CDR2 from the germline V gene are SQVTM and ANQGSEA.

At least ten counts were recorded for this clonotype. The rearrangement uses TRBV7-2 and TRBJ2-1; 9 nucleotides line up with TRBD1. The ends lost 5 bases at V and 5 bases at J; junction bases unmatched: 7. There are 15 residues in the CDR3. From germline, CDR1 is SGHTA and CDR2 FQGNSA. The CDR3 protein is CASSGGTGFHNEQFF. CDR3 nucleotide sequence: TGTGCCAGCAGCGGGGGGACAGGGTTCCACAATGAGCAGTTCTTC.

This clonotype was seen a single time. In DNA form, the CDR3 reads TGTGCCACCTGCCGAGCGGGGGGGCCGTTTGAAGAGACCCAGTACTTC. Translated: CATCRAGGPFEETQYF. The J gene is TRBJ2-5, the V gene TRBV15, with 10 bases matching TRBD2. The V segment lost 8 bases and the J segment 3 bases; nucleotides outside the gene matches: 12. CDR1 is LNHNV, CDR2 YYDKDF, per germline (reference sequence). The CDR3 has 16 residues.